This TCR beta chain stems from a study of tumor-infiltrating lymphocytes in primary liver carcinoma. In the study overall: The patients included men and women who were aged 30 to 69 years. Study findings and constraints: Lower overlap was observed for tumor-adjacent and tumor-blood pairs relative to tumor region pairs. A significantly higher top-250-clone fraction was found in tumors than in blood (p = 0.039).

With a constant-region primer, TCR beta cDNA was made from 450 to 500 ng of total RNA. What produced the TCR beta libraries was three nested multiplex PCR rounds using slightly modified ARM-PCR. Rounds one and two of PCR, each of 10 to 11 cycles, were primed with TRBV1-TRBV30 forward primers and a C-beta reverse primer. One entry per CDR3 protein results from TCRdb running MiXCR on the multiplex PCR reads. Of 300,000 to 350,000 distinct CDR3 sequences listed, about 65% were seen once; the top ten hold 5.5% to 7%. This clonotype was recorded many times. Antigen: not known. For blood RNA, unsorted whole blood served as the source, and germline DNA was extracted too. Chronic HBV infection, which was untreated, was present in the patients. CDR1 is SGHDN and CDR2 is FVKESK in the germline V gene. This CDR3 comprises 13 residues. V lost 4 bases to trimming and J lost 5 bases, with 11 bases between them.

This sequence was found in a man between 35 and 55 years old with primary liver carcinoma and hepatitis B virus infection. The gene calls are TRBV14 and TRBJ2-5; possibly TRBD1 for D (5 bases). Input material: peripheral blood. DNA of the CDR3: TGTGCCAGCAGCCCCAGGGTTCAGGAGACCCAGTACTTC. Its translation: CASSPRVQETQYF.